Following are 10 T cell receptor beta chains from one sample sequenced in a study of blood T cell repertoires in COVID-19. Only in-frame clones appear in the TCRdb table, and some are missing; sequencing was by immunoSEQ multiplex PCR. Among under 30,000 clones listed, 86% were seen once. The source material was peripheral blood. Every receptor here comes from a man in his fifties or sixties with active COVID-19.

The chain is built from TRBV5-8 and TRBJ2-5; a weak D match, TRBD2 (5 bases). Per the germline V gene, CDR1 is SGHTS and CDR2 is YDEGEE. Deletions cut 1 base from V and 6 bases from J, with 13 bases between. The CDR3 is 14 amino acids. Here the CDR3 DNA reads TGTGCCAGCAGCTTGACGGGGTTAGGGAAGACCCAGTACTTC. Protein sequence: CASSLTGLGKTQYF.

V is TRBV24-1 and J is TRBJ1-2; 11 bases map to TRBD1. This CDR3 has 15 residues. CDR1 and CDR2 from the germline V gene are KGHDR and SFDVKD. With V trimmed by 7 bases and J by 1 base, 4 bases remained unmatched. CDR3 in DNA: TGTGCCACCAGCGACGGGACAGGGGGTAACTATGGCTACACCTTC. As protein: CATSDGTGGNYGYTF.

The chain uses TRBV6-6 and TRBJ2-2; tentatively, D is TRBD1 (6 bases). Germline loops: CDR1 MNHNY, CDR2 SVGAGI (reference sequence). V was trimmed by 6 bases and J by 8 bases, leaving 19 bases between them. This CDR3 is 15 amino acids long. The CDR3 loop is CASSYITGLGGELFF. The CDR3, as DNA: TGTGCCAGCAGCTACATCACAGGGTTAGGGGGGGAGCTGTTTTTT.

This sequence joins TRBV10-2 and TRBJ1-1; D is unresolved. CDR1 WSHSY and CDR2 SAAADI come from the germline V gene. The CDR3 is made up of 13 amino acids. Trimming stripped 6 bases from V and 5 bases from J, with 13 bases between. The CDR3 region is CASSGVSSTEAFF. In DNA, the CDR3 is TGCGCCAGCAGCGGGGTCAGCAGTACTGAAGCTTTCTTT.

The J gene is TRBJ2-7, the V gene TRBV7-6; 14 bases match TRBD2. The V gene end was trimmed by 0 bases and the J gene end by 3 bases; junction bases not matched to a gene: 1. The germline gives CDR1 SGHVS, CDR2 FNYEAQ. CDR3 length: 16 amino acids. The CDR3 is CASSLAGTSGGYEQYF. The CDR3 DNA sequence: TGTGCCAGCAGCTTAGCTGGGACTAGCGGGGGCTACGAGCAGTACTTC.

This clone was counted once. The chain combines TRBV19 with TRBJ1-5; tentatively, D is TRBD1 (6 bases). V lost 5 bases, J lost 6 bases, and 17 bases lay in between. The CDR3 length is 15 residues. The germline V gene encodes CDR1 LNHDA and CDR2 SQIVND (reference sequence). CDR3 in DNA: TGTGCCAGTAGTTCCCAGGAGGGGGGGGGTCAGCCCCAGCATTTT. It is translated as CASSSQEGGGQPQHF.

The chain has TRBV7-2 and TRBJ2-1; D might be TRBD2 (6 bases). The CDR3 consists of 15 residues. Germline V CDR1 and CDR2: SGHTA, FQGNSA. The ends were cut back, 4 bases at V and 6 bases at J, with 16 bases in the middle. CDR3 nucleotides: TGTGCCAGCAGCTCCCGGGACTCAATCTCCAATGAGCAGTTCTTC. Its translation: CASSSRDSISNEQFF.

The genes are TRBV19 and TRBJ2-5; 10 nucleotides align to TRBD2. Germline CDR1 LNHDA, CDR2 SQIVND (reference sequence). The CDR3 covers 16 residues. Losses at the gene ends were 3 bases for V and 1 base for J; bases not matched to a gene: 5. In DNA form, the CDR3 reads TGTGCCAGTAGTATCGGGACTAGCGATCGCCAAGAGACCCAGTACTTC. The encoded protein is CASSIGTSDRQETQYF.

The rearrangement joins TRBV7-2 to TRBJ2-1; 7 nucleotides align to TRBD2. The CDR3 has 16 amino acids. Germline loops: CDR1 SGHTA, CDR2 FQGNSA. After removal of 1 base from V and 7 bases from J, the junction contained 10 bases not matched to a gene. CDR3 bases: TGTGCCAGCAGCTTAGTAGGCGGGAGAGGTGTAAATGAGCAGTTCTTC. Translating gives CASSLVGGRGVNEQFF.

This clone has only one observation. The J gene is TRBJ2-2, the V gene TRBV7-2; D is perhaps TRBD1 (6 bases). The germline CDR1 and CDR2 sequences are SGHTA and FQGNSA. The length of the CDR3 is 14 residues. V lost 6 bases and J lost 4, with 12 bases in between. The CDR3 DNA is TGTGCCAGCAGTCAGGGGTCGAGCACCGGGGAGCTGTTTTTT. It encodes CASSQGSSTGELFF.